This passage covers 27 T cell receptor beta chains from one sample sequenced in a study of early T cells in non-severe SARS-CoV-2 infection (dated by TCRdb to 2020 to 2022). Libraries came from 5' RACE. The instrument given in TCRdb is NextSeq 500. The public reads were run again by TCRdb, first through fastp at Q25 and then through MiXCR, and only productive beta chains were kept. Rows are unified per CDR3 protein, each entry keeping the most common DNA and genes. This sample lists about 46,000 distinct CDR3 sequences; roughly 5.4% were detected once. The ten biggest clones cover roughly 5.2% of the sample. Sequencing was performed on whole blood, taken at baseline. All receptors come from an adult who was a healthcare worker with PCR-confirmed SARS-CoV-2 infection or an uninfected control (not recorded which).

This clonotype was seen many times. The DNA of the CDR3 is TGCGCCAGCAGCCAAGATCGAACAGGGGGGAACGAGCAGTACTTC. Encoded protein: CASSQDRTGGNEQYF. The chain is built from TRBV4-1 and TRBJ2-7; 8 nucleotides align to TRBD1. V trimming: 0 bases; J trimming: 5 bases; junction bases outside the gene matches: 6. Germline V CDR1 and CDR2: MGHRA, YSYEKL. This CDR3 is built from 15 residues.

There are many counts of this clonotype. V usage is TRBV6-1 and J usage is TRBJ2-7; D is tentatively TRBD1 or TRBD2 (5 bases each). Germline V gene data show CDR1 as MNHNS and CDR2 as SASEGT. V lost 2 bases, J lost 2 bases, and 19 bases lay in between. The CDR3 consists of 17 residues. In DNA, the CDR3 is TGTGCCAGCAGTGAATCCTTCTTCCGGGGCAGACCCTACGAGCAGTACTTC. Protein product: CASSESFFRGRPYEQYF.

By proportion, this clonotype is medium-sized. This chain links TRBV5-1 with TRBJ2-7, with D tentatively TRBD1 or TRBD2 (8 bases each). Looked up from germline, CDR1 is SGHRS and CDR2 is YFSETQ. This CDR3 has 15 amino acids. Between the trimmed V and J ends, which lost 4 bases and 3 bases, there was a span of 17 bases. CDR3 amino acids: CASSPGGTGHYEQYF. In DNA form, the CDR3 reads TGCGCCAGCAGCCCGGGGGGGACAGGCCACTACGAGCAGTACTTC.

The chain carries TRBV23-1 and TRBJ2-1; D is unresolved. TRBV23-1 is given ORF status, its function remaining uncertain. V was trimmed by 4 bases and J by 9 bases, leaving 10 bases between them. CDR3 size: 12 residues. CDR3 coding DNA: TGCGCCAGCAGTCCTACTCACTGTGAGCAGTTCTTC. It encodes CASSPTHCEQFF.

There are many counts of this clonotype. This chain joins TRBV20-1 and TRBJ1-2; D unresolved. V was clipped by 2 bases and J by 2 bases, with 15 bases between them. The germline CDR1 and CDR2 sequences are DFQATT and SNEGSKA (reference sequence). This CDR3 spans 15 amino acids. The CDR3 loop is CSARNEFGTNYGYTF. The CDR3 region has the DNA TGCAGTGCTAGAAATGAGTTTGGTACAAACTATGGCTACACCTTC.

This clonotype was recorded many times. The chain recombines TRBV20-1 with TRBJ2-3, with D perhaps matching TRBD2 (5 bases). The CDR3 length is 18 residues. V was pared by 5 bases and J by 2 bases, with 26 bases between. CDR1 DFQATT and CDR2 SNEGSKA come from the germline V gene (reference sequence). CDR3 protein: CSARSSGLSLRDTDTQYF. The CDR3 nucleotides are TGCAGTGCTCGCTCGTCAGGACTTAGCCTAAGGGACACAGATACGCAGTATTTT.

This clonotype was observed many times. The chain joins TRBV4-1 to TRBJ2-5, with TRBD1 matching over 11 bases. The CDR3 runs 14 residues. Per germline, CDR1 MGHRA and CDR2 YSYEKL. V dropped 6 bases and J dropped 5; count of bases not matched to a gene: 5. CDR3 bases: TGCGCCAGCAGTCGGACAGGGGGCGAGGAGACCCAGTACTTC. Its protein is CASSRTGGEETQYF.

Only a few counts were recorded for this clonotype. The CDR3 is CSAGFSGYEQYF. The CDR3 nucleotides read TGCAGTGCTGGGTTTAGTGGCTACGAGCAGTACTTC. The V gene is TRBV20-1, the J gene TRBJ2-7; D remains ambiguous. Trimming left V 5 bases short and J 3 bases short, with 11 bases between. The CDR3 length is 12 residues. Germline assignment: CDR1 DFQATT and CDR2 SNEGSKA (reference sequence).

This clonotype was observed many times. The chain has TRBV7-2 and TRBJ2-3; 7 bases line up with TRBD2. CDR1 is SGHTA, CDR2 FQGNSA, per germline. V gave up 1 base and J gave up 0 bases; unmatched junction bases: 10. This CDR3 spans 18 amino acids. CDR3 protein: CASSLDRLASGSTDTQYF. The CDR3 DNA reads TGTGCCAGCAGCTTAGATAGGTTGGCTAGCGGCAGCACAGATACGCAGTATTTT.

Note on this clonotype: This may be a read error: a much more frequent sequence differs by one nucleotide. The rearrangement joins TRBV3-1 to TRBJ1-2; 8 nucleotides agree with TRBD1. Germline loops: CDR1 LGHDT, CDR2 YNNKEL (reference sequence). This CDR3 spans 15 amino acids. The CDR3: CVSSQVNRGGHGYTF. For the CDR3, the DNA is TGTGTCAGCAGCCAAGTCAACAGGGGGGGACATGGCTACACCTTC.

This clonotype showed up many times. V is TRBV15 and J is TRBJ2-1; 7 nucleotides match TRBD2. V dropped 0 bases and J dropped 4; count of bases not matched to a gene: 9. CDR1 LNHNV and CDR2 YYDKDF come from the germline V gene (reference sequence). The CDR3 has 17 residues. CDR3 amino acids: CATSRDLRGAGYNEQFF. The CDR3 DNA is TGTGCCACCAGCAGAGATCTGAGGGGAGCGGGGTACAATGAGCAGTTCTTC.

A word on this clonotype: Being one base from a much bigger clone, this may be a read error. The J gene is TRBJ2-3, the V gene TRBV28; the D gene is possibly TRBD1 (5 bases). The germline gives CDR1 MDHEN, CDR2 SYDVKM. Trimming took off 9 bases at V and 2 bases at J, with 24 bases between the two ends. The CDR3 runs 17 residues. The CDR3 sequence is CARSPRYTRAVTDTQYF. The CDR3 DNA reads TGTGCCAGGAGTCCTCGATATACCAGGGCCGTCACAGATACGCAGTATTTT.

This clonotype was detected many times. The V and J genes are TRBV19 and TRBJ2-2, with 7 positions matching TRBD2. The ends lost 3 bases at V and 10 bases at J; junction bases unmatched: 11. The CDR3 contains 15 residues. The germline V gene encodes CDR1 LNHDA and CDR2 SQIVND (reference sequence). The CDR3 loop is CASSIWEGLLSELFF. CDR3 nucleotide sequence: TGTGCCAGTAGTATCTGGGAGGGCCTTCTGTCGGAGCTGTTTTTT.

This clonotype was seen at least ten times. The chain carries TRBV24-1 and TRBJ2-5, with TRBD2 matching 8 bases. V lost 4 bases, J lost 1 base, and 4 bases stayed unmatched. The CDR3 totals 15 residues. Germline CDR1 is KGHDR and CDR2 is SFDVKD. CDR3 in DNA: TGTGCCACCAGTGACACCGGACTAGCCCAAGAGACCCAGTACTTC. The encoded protein is CATSDTGLAQETQYF.

This clonotype has ten or more counts. The J gene is TRBJ2-1, the V gene TRBV27, with 9 nucleotides matching TRBD2. This CDR3 has 15 amino acids. Per the germline V gene, CDR1 is MNHEY and CDR2 is SMNVEV (reference sequence). V gave up 5 bases and J gave up 9 bases; unmatched junction bases: 11. The CDR3 loop is CASSLLAGTLGEQFF. CDR3 nucleotide sequence: TGTGCCAGCAGTCTCCTAGCGGGAACCCTCGGTGAGCAGTTCTTC.

This clonotype was detected only a few times. The chain uses TRBV2 and TRBJ1-2; the D is unclear. This CDR3 has 12 amino acids. Germline V lookup: CDR1 SNHLY, CDR2 FYNNEI. V was cut by 7 bases and J by 4 bases, with 10 bases left in between. This CDR3 reads CASTRAGYGYTF. The CDR3 bases are TGTGCCAGCACGAGGGCGGGCTATGGCTACACCTTC.

This clonotype has at least ten counts. This chain links TRBV4-1 with TRBJ2-5, with D unclear. The V gene lost 0 bases and the J gene lost 5 bases, with 4 bases spanning the gap. CDR3 length equals 12 residues. CDR1 and CDR2 from the germline V gene are MGHRA and YSYEKL. The CDR3 DNA sequence: TGCGCCAGCAGCCAAGATGTGGAGACCCAGTACTTC. Translating it yields CASSQDVETQYF.

This clonotype was detected many times. The chain employs TRBV29-1 and TRBJ1-1; unclear D gene. The length of the CDR3 is 12 residues. V dropped 5 bases and J dropped 3 bases, with 10 bases sitting between them. CDR1 and CDR2 from the germline V gene are SQVTM and ANQGSEA. CDR3 region: CSVTPGDTEAFF. The CDR3 nucleotides are TGCAGCGTTACCCCAGGAGACACTGAAGCTTTCTTT.

This clonotype was observed at least ten times. CDR3 sequence reads: CASSFGRRGTEAFF. The CDR3 DNA is TGTGCCAGCAGCTTCGGCAGACGTGGCACTGAAGCTTTCTTT. The chain couples TRBV5-6 to TRBJ1-1; D remains unclear. Per germline, CDR1 SGHDT and CDR2 YYEEEE. This CDR3 spans 14 amino acids. Deletions cut 2 bases from V and 4 bases from J, with 12 bases between.

This clonotype was counted ten times or more. This sequence joins TRBV3-1 and TRBJ1-1, with 8 positions matching TRBD1. The CDR3 has 14 amino acids. Germline CDR1 LGHDT, CDR2 YNNKEL (reference sequence). V trimming: 4 bases; J trimming: 3 bases; junction bases outside the gene matches: 4. The CDR3 DNA sequence: TGTGCCAGCAGCCTAAACAGGGGGGACACTGAAGCTTTCTTT. Its protein is CASSLNRGDTEAFF.

Regarding this clonotype: One junction end disagrees with the germline gene, perhaps due to a read error. This chain uses TRBV18 with TRBJ1-1; no clear D gene. In germline, CDR1 is KGHSH, CDR2 LQKENI. This CDR3 is 13 amino acids long. CDR3 DNA sequence: TGTGCCAGCTCACCACTTGGGGATACTGAAGCTATCTTT. Translated: CASSPLGDTEAIF.

J is TRBJ1-2 and V is TRBV5-6, with D possibly matching TRBD1 (5 bases). The CDR3 consists of 14 residues. V lost 3 bases and J lost 6, with 15 bases in between. Germline lookup yields CDR1 SGHDT and CDR2 YYEEEE. Written as DNA, the CDR3 is TGTGCCAGCAGCTCGACAGCCGACTGGGATGGCTACACCTTC. As protein: CASSSTADWDGYTF.

This clonotype occurred many times. The CDR3 bases are TGTGCCAGCAGTAAAACAGGGTCGGGTAATTCACCCCTCCACTTT. Its translation is CASSKTGSGNSPLHF. J is TRBJ1-6 and V is TRBV12-3 or TRBV12-4; D possibly corresponds to TRBD1 (6 bases). This CDR3 spans 15 amino acids. V was trimmed by 5 bases and J by 6 bases, leaving 14 bases between them.

This clonotype was seen a handful of times. The chain carries TRBV7-9 and TRBJ1-6; 9 positions agree with TRBD1. The CDR3 sequence is 15 residues long. With V trimmed by 5 bases and J by 12 bases, 11 bases remained unmatched. Germline CDR1 reads SEHNR; CDR2 reads FQNEAQ (reference sequence). The CDR3 sequence: CASSPGTGLLRPLHF. The CDR3 region has the DNA TGTGCCAGCAGCCCCGGGACAGGGCTTTTACGACCCCTCCACTTT.

With respect to this clonotype: A junction boundary mismatches the germline segment, possibly from a read error. The chain uses TRBV28 and TRBJ1-2, with 7 positions matching TRBD1. CDR3 length equals 14 residues. From germline, CDR1 is MDHEN and CDR2 SYDVKM. DNA of the CDR3: TGTGCCAGCAGTTCCTCGGACAGGAACTCCGGCTGCACCTTC. It yields the protein CASSSSDRNSGCTF.

V gene TRBV20-1 combines with J gene TRBJ2-3; 8 positions match TRBD2. This CDR3 has 14 residues. Germline values: CDR1 DFQATT, CDR2 SNEGSKA (reference sequence). Trimming took 6 bases from V and 1 from J; bases not matched to a gene: 6. CDR3 region: CSAQAGAGTDTQYF. The CDR3 DNA follows: TGCAGTGCCCAAGCGGGGGCGGGCACAGATACGCAGTATTTT.

This clonotype was seen repeatedly, ten times or more. The rearrangement links TRBV11-2 to TRBJ2-2; D remains ambiguous. CDR1 is SGHAT, CDR2 FQNNGV, per germline. V shed 3 bases and J shed 7 bases, with 6 bases lying between them. This CDR3 contains 12 residues. The CDR3 loop reads CASSLLLGELFF. The DNA of the CDR3 is TGTGCCAGCAGCTTGCTACTCGGGGAGCTGTTTTTT.